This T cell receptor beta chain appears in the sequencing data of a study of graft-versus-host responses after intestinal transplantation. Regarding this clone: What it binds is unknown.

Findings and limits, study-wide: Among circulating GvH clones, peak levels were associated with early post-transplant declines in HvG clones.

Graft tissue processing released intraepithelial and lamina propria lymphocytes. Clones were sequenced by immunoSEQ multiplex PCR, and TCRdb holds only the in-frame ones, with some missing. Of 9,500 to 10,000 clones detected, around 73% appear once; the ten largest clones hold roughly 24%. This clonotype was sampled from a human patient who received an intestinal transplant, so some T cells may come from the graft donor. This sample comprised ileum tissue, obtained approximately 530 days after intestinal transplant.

CDR3 amino acids: CASSLLGVGEQYF. The CDR3 DNA sequence: TGTGCCAGCAGCTTGTTGGGGGTTGGAGAGCAGTACTTC. This chain connects TRBV7-2 to TRBJ2-7; D may correspond to TRBD1 or TRBD2 (5 bases each). Looked up from germline, CDR1 is SGHTA and CDR2 is FQGNSA. The CDR3 totals 13 residues. Trimming removed 3 bases from V and 7 bases from J, with 13 bases in between.